One sample yielded the 13 T cell receptor beta chains listed below, sequenced in a study of blood T cell repertoires in COVID-19. Sequencing used immunoSEQ multiplex PCR; TCRdb keeps in-frame clones, though not all of them. The sample consists of over 85,000 clones, around 83% of them appearing once. The sequenced sample was peripheral blood. The receptor set was obtained from a man between 60 and 75 years old with acute or convalescent COVID-19.

This chain uses TRBV28 with TRBJ2-2; unclear D gene. This CDR3 contains 15 residues. CDR1 MDHEN and CDR2 SYDVKM come from the germline V gene. The germline V and J ends were trimmed by 3 bases and 1 base, with 9 bases remaining between them. The CDR3 loop reads CASSLRRMNTGELFF. The CDR3 DNA sequence: TGTGCCAGCAGTTTGCGGCGTATGAACACCGGGGAGCTGTTTTTT.

V and J are TRBV29-1 and TRBJ2-3; no clear D gene. CDR3 length: 12 amino acids. V dropped 6 bases and J dropped 5 bases, with 12 bases sitting between them. Per germline, CDR1 SQVTM and CDR2 ANQGSEA. The chain's CDR3 is CSVERWRDTQYF. As DNA, the CDR3 is TGCAGCGTCGAGAGATGGAGAGATACGCAGTATTTT.

The CDR3 loop reads CASAPRWTANNFRYSNQPQHF. The CDR3 DNA reads TGCGCCAGCGCGCCGCGGTGGACAGCAAACAATTTTAGGTATAGCAATCAGCCCCAGCATTTT. The chain has TRBV5-1 and TRBJ1-5, with a possible D match to TRBD1 (6 bases). CDR1 and CDR2 from the germline V gene are SGHRS and YFSETQ. The CDR3 totals 21 residues. Trimming pared 7 bases from V and 0 bases from J, leaving 32 bases between.

The rearrangement joins TRBV7-6 to TRBJ1-3; D is unclear. The germline V gene encodes CDR1 SGHVS and CDR2 FNYEAQ. CDR3 length equals 15 residues. V shed 4 bases and J shed 2 bases, with 12 bases lying between them. CDR3 protein: CASSSAGGTGNTIYF. CDR3 bases: TGTGCCAGCAGCTCGGCTGGCGGAACTGGAAACACCATATATTTT.

This clone is a singleton in its sample. The rearrangement links TRBV7-2 to TRBJ1-1; D remains unclear. The length of the CDR3 is 13 residues. Germline loops: CDR1 SGHTA, CDR2 FQGNSA. The germline V and J ends were trimmed by 5 bases and 4 bases, with 11 bases remaining between them. Here the CDR3 DNA reads TGTGCCAGCAGCGATCGGACTCTCACTGAAGCTTTCTTT. Translation gives CASSDRTLTEAFF.

The chain couples TRBV18 to TRBJ2-3; 13 nucleotides align to TRBD2. This CDR3 is 16 amino acids long. The germline gives CDR1 KGHSH, CDR2 LQKENI. V was clipped by 4 bases and J by 5 bases; unmatched bases: 6. The CDR3 DNA sequence: TGTGCCAGCTCACGCACTAGCGGGGGGGCTGGAGATACGCAGTATTTT. It encodes CASSRTSGGAGDTQYF.

The chain is built from TRBV28 and TRBJ2-7; D may be TRBD2 (5 bases). Deletions cut 5 bases from V and 6 bases from J, with 14 bases between. In germline, CDR1 is MDHEN, CDR2 SYDVKM. There are 13 residues in the CDR3. Here the CDR3 reads CASSGLGFGEQYV. DNA of the CDR3: TGTGCCAGCAGTGGACTGGGGTTTGGCGAGCAGTACGTC.

The chain links TRBV19 to TRBJ2-1; D is undetermined. This CDR3 is built from 15 residues. V lost 3 bases to trimming and J lost 4 bases, with 13 bases between them. Germline V CDR1 and CDR2: LNHDA, SQIVND (reference sequence). The DNA for the CDR3 is TGTGCCAGTAGTATCGTTGCGCGCGCTTACAATGAGCAGTTCTTC. This encodes CASSIVARAYNEQFF.

The gene calls are TRBV23-1 and TRBJ2-7; TRBD1 aligns across 7 bases. TRBV23-1 is an ORF for which the function is uncertain. The CDR3 contains 16 residues. Trimming cost V 4 bases and J 3 bases; bases outside gene matches: 12. In nucleotides, the CDR3 is TGCGCCAGCAGTCCGCCCGAGACAGGGCCCCTCTACGAGCAGTACGTC. Translated: CASSPPETGPLYEQYV.

This sequence joins TRBV7-6 and TRBJ2-6; D possibly corresponds to TRBD1 (6 bases). This CDR3 has 17 residues. The germline V gene has CDR1 SGHVS and CDR2 FNYEAQ. The germline V and J ends were trimmed by 2 bases and 0 bases, with 11 bases remaining between them. CDR3 sequence: CASSLTGLSSGANVLTF. DNA for the CDR3: TGTGCCAGCAGCTTAACAGGGTTAAGCTCTGGGGCCAACGTCCTGACTTTC. Drawing the rest from reference TRBV7-6 and TRBJ2-6, the complete variable domain is GAGVSQSPRYKVTKRGQDVALRCDPISGHVSLYWYRQALGQGPEFLTYFNYEAQQDKSGLPNDRFSAERPEGSISTLTIQRTEQRDSAMYRCASSLTGLSSGANVLTFGAGSRLTVL.

The chain links TRBV11-2 to TRBJ1-1; TRBD1 matches 9 bases. Losses at the gene ends were 6 bases for V and 7 bases for J; bases not matched to a gene: 6. This CDR3 has 13 amino acids. Germline V CDR1 and CDR2: SGHAT, FQNNGV. CDR3 DNA: TGTGCCAGCAGACGAACAGGGGGCGATGAAGCTTTCTTT. It encodes CASRRTGGDEAFF.

The chain is built from TRBV21-1 and TRBJ2-3; the DNA was not compared with TRBD2, the D call given in the table. TRBV21-1 is reported as a pseudogene. This CDR3 comprises 19 residues. CDR3 DNA: TGTGCCAGCAGCAAAGAACCGGGGCGGGAGCCCCACGTTACAGATACGCAGTATTTT. Translating it yields CASSKEPGREPHVTDTQYF.

The CDR3 nucleotides read TGTGCCAGCAGCTTAGGGGGGACAAATCTGGGACAGGGATTCCTCCACTTT. It encodes CASSLGGTNLGQGFLHF. This chain uses TRBV7-9 with TRBJ1-6; 9 nucleotides align to TRBD1. Trimming took 1 base from V and 15 from J; bases not matched to a gene: 16. The CDR3 is made up of 17 amino acids. Germline CDR1 and CDR2: SEHNR and FQNEAQ (reference sequence).